This T cell receptor (beta chain) was retrieved from a study of blood T cell repertoires in COVID-19. Study information: Researchers got acute and convalescent COVID-19 samples from the United States, Italy and Spain. From T cells, B-cell-depleted T cells, or PBMCs came the material, which was cDNA or gDNA.

The ends lost 4 bases at V and 3 bases at J; junction bases unmatched: 4. The CDR3 covers 15 residues. Germline V gene lookup returns CDR1 SGHNT and CDR2 YYREEE (reference sequence). TCRdb keeps only in-frame clones here, not all; method: immunoSEQ multiplex PCR. The sample lists 85,000 to 90,000 clones, more than 60% occurring once. This clone was seen just once. The receptor was isolated from a man in his 70s with acute or convalescent COVID-19. Material for sequencing was peripheral blood. The chain has TRBV5-4 and TRBJ1-6, with 7 bases aligning to TRBD1. CDR3 protein: CASSEGQLYNSPLHF. The CDR3 bases are TGTGCCAGCAGCGAGGGACAGCTCTATAATTCACCCCTCCACTTT.